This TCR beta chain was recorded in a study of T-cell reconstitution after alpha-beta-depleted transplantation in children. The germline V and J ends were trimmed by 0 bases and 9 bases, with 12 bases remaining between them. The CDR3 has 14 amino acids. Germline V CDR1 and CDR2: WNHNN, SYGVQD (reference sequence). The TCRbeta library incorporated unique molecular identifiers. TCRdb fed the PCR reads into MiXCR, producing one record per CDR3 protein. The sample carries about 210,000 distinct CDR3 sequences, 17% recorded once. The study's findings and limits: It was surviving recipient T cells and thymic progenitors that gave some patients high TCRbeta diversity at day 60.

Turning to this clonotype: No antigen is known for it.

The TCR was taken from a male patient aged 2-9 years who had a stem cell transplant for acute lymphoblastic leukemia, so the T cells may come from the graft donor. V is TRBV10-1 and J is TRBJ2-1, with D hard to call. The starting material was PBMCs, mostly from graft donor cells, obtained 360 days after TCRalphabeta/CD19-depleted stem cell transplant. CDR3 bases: TGCGCCAGCAGTGAGTCAAAGATAGACGGTGAGCAGTTCTTC. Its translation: CASSESKIDGEQFF.